This T cell receptor beta chain originates from a study of shared clonotypes between healthy human individuals. The sample holds one count of this clone. Profiled with immunoSEQ multiplex PCR; TCRdb holds only in-frame clones, not every one. The sample holds some 800,000 clones, 80% to 95% seen once. CD45RO-negative CD8 cells positively selected for CCR7 made up the naive population, which excluded terminally differentiated effector memory CD45RA+ cells. This clonotype originated in a man aged 30 to 39 in good health. The sample consisted of naive CD8+ T cells sorted from blood.

For the CDR3, the DNA is TGTGCCAGCAGCCTAGGCCCAGGGTCGTCTGGGGCCAACGTCCTGACTTTC. Translation gives CASSLGPGSSGANVLTF. This rearrangement joins TRBV7-3 to TRBJ2-6; D is possibly TRBD1 (5 bases). The CDR3 has 17 residues. Looked up from germline, CDR1 is SGHTA and CDR2 is FQGTGA. The V end lost 5 bases, the J end lost 1 base, and 15 bases lay between the germline ends. Drawing the rest from reference TRBV7-3 and TRBJ2-6, the complete variable domain is GAGVSQTPSNKVTEKGKYVELRCDPISGHTALYWYRQSLGQGPEFLIYFQGTGAADDSGLPNDRFFAVRPEGSVSTLKIQRTERGDSAVYLCASSLGPGSSGANVLTFGAGSRLTVL.